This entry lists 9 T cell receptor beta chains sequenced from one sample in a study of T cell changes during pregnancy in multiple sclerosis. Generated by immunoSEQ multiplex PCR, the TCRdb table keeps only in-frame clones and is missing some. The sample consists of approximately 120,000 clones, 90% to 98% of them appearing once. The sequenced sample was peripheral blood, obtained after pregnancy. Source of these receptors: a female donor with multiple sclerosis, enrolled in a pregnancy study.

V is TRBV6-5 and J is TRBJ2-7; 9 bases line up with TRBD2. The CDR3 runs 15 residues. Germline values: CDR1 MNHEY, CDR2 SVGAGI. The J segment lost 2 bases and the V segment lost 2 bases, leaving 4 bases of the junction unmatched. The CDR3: CASSYVSSGTYEQYF. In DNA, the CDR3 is TGTGCCAGCAGTTACGTGTCTAGCGGGACCTACGAGCAGTACTTC.

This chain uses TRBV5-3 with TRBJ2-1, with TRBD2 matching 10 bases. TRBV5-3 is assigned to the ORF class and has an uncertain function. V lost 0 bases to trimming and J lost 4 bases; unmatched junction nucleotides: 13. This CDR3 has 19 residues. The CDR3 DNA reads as TGTGCCAGAAGCTTGGGGGTAGCGGGAGGCGTAGCCCAATACAATGAGCAGTTCTTC. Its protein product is CARSLGVAGGVAQYNEQFF.

The CDR3 DNA sequence: TGTGCCAGCAGCTTCGTGACTATCAATGAGCAGTTCTTC. It encodes CASSFVTINEQFF. This chain uses TRBV5-5 with TRBJ2-1; a possible D gene is TRBD2 (5 bases). This CDR3 spans 13 amino acids. V gave up 2 bases and J gave up 6 bases, with 9 bases separating them. The germline V gene encodes CDR1 SGHKS and CDR2 YYEKEE (reference sequence).

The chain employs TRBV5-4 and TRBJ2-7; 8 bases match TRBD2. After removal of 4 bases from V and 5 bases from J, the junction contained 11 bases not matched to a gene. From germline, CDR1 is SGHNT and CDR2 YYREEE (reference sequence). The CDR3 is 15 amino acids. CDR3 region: CASSPSRLAIDEQYF. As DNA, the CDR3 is TGTGCCAGCAGCCCAAGCAGACTAGCGATCGACGAGCAGTACTTC.

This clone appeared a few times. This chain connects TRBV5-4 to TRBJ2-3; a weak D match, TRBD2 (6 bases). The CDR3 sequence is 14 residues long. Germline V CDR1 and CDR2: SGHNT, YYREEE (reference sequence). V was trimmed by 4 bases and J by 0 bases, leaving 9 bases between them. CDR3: CASSRETSTDTQYF. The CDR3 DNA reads TGTGCCAGCAGCCGGGAGACCAGCACAGATACGCAGTATTTT.

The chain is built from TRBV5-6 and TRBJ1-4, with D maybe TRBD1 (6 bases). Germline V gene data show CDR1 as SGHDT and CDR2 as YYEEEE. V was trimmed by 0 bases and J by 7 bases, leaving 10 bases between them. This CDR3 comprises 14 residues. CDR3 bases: TGTGCCAGCAGCTTGGCAGGGGTTAGTGAAAAACTGTTTTTT. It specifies CASSLAGVSEKLFF.

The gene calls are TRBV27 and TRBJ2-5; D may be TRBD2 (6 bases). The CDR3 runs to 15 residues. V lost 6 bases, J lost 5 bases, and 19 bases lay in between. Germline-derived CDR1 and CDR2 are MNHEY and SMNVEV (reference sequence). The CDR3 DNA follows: TGTGCCAGCAGATTAAGTTCTCGGAGGGTGGAGACCCAGTACTTC. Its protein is CASRLSSRRVETQYF.

The CDR3 loop is CASSYLSPRTGNEQYF. CDR3 in DNA: TGTGCCAGCAGTTACTTATCCCCAAGGACAGGGAACGAGCAGTACTTC. V usage is TRBV6-5 and J usage is TRBJ2-7; 8 bases align to TRBD1. The CDR3 runs 16 residues. V shed 1 base and J 5 bases; nucleotides not matched to a gene: 10. From germline, CDR1 is MNHEY and CDR2 SVGAGI.

The CDR3 DNA sequence: TGTGCCAGCAGTAACAGGGGAGCCAACATAAGAGGCACTGAAGCTTTCTTT. This gives the protein CASSNRGANIRGTEAFF. V usage is TRBV25-1 and J usage is TRBJ1-1, with 7 positions matching TRBD1. CDR3 size: 17 residues. V dropped 5 bases and J dropped 4; count of bases not matched to a gene: 16. CDR1 is MGHDK, CDR2 SYGVNS, per germline.